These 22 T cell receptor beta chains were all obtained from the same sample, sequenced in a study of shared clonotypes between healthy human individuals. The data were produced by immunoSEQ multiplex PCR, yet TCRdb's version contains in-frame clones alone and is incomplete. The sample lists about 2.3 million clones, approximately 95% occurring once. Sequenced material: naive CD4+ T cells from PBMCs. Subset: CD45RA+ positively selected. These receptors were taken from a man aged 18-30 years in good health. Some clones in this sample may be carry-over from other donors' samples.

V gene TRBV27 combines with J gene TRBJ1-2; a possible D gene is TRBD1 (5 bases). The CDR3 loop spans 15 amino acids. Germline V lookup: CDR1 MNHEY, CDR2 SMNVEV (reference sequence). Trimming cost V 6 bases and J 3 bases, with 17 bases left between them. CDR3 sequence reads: CASREFGWGDYGYTF. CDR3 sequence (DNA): TGTGCCAGCAGAGAGTTTGGGTGGGGGGACTATGGCTACACCTTC.

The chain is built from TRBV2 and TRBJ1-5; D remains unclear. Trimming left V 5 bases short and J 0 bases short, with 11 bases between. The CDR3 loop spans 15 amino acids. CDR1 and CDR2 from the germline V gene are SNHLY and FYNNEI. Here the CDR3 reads CASSTLTVSNQPQHF. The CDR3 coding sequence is TGTGCCAGCAGTACCTTGACGGTTAGCAATCAGCCCCAGCATTTT. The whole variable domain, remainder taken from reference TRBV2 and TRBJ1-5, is EPEVTQTPSHQVTQMGQEVILRCVPISNHLYFYWYRQILGQKVEFLVSFYNNEISEKSEIFDDQFSVERPDGSNFTLKIRSTKLEDSAMYFCASSTLTVSNQPQHFGDGTRLSIL.

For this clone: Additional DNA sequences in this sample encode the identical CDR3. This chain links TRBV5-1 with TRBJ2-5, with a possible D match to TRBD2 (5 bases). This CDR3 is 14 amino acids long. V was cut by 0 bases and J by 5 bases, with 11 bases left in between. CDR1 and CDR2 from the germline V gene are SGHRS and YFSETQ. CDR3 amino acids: CASSLGRSGETQYF. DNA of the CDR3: TGCGCCAGCAGCTTGGGGAGGTCGGGTGAGACCCAGTACTTC.

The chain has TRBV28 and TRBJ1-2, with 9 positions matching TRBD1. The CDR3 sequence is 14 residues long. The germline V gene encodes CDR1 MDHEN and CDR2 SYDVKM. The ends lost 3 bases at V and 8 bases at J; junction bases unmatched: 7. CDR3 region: CASSLGQGREGYTF. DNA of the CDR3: TGTGCCAGCAGTTTGGGACAGGGTCGAGAAGGCTACACCTTC.

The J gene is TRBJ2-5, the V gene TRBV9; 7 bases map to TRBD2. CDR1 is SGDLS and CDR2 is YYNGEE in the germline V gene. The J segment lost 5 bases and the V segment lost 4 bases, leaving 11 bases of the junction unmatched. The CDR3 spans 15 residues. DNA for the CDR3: TGTGCCAGCAGCACCCGGGGGGAGGCTGCCGAGACCCAGTACTTC. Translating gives CASSTRGEAAETQYF.

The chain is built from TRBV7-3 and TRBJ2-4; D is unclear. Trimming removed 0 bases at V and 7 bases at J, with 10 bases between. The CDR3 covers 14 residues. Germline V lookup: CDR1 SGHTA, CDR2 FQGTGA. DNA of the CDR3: TGTGCCAGCAGCTTAACGGGTTTAGAGAACATTCAGTACTTC. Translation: CASSLTGLENIQYF. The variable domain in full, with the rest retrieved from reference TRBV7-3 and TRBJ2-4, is GAGVSQTPSNKVTEKGKYVELRCDPISGHTALYWYRQSLGQGPEFLIYFQGTGAADDSGLPNDRFFAVRPEGSVSTLKIQRTERGDSAVYLCASSLTGLENIQYFGAGTRLSVL.

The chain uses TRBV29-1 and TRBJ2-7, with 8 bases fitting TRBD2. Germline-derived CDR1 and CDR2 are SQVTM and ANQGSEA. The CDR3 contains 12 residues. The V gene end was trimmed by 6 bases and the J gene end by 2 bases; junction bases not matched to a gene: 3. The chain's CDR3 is CSVGLAAYEQYF. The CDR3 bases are TGCAGCGTCGGACTAGCAGCCTACGAGCAGTACTTC.

CDR3 sequence reads: CASSSRDSYEQFF. The CDR3 nucleotides read TGTGCCAGCAGCTCCCGGGACTCCTATGAGCAGTTCTTC. The V call is TRBV11-3, the J call TRBJ2-1; the D gene is possibly TRBD2 (6 bases). This CDR3 spans 13 amino acids. V dropped 4 bases and J dropped 8 bases, with 12 bases sitting between them. The germline gives CDR1 SGHNT, CDR2 YENEEA.

The CDR3 protein is CASSPTLLAGVPYEQYF. The CDR3 DNA sequence: TGTGCCAGCAGCCCAACCCTTTTAGCGGGAGTCCCCTACGAGCAGTACTTC. This chain links TRBV5-4 with TRBJ2-7, with 9 bases matching TRBD2. With 4 bases clipped from V and 2 bases from J, the junction kept 13 bases outside the gene matches. The CDR3 spans 17 residues. Germline assignment: CDR1 SGHNT and CDR2 YYREEE (reference sequence).

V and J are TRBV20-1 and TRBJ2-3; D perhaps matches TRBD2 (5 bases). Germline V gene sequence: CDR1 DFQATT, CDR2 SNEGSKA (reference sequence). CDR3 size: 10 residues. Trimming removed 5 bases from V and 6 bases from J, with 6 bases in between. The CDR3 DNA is TGCAGTGCTTGGGAGGATACGCAGTATTTT. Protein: CSAWEDTQYF.

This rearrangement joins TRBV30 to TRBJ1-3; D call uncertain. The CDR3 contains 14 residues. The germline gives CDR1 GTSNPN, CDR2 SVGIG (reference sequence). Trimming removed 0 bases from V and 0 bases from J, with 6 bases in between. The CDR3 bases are TGTGCCTGGAGTGTAACGAGCTCTGGAAACACCATATATTTT. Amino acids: CAWSVTSSGNTIYF.

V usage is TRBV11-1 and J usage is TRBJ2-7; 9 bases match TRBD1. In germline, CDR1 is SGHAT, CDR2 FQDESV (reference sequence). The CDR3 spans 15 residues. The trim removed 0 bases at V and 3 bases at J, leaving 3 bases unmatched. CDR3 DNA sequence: TGTGCCAGCAGCTTAGCTGGGACAGGGCACTACGAGCAGTACTTC. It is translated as CASSLAGTGHYEQYF.

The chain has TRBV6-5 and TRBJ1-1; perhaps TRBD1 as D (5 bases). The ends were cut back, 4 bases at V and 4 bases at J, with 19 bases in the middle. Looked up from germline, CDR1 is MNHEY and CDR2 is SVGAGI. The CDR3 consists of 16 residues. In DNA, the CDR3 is TGTGCCAGCAGTTCAGACAGCCGAGCTCCGCGCACTGAAGCTTTCTTT. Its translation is CASSSDSRAPRTEAFF.

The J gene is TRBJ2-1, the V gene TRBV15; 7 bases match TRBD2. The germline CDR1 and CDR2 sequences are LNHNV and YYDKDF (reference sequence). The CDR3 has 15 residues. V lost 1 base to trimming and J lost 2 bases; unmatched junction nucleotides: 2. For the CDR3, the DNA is TGTGCCACCAGCAGAGGCGGGAGTCCCTACAATGAGCAGTTCTTC. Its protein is CATSRGGSPYNEQFF. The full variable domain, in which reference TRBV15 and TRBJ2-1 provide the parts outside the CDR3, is DAMVIQNPRYQVTQFGKPVTLSCSQTLNHNVMYWYQQKSSQAPKLLFHYYDKDFNNEADTPDNFQSRRPNTSFCFLDIRSPGLGDTAMYLCATSRGGSPYNEQFFGPGTRLTVL.

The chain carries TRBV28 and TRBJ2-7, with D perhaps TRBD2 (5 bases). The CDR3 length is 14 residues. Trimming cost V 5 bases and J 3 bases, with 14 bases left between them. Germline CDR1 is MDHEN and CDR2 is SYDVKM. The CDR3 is CASSQPRGNYEQYF. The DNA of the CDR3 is TGTGCCAGCAGTCAACCCCGGGGTAACTACGAGCAGTACTTC.

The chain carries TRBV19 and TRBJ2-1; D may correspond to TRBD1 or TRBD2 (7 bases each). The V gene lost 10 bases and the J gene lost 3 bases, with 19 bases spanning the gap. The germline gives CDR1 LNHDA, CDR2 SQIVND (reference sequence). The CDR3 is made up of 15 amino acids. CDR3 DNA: TGTGCCACCCGGGGGGACAGCAAAGTCTACAATGAGCAGTTCTTC. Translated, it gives CATRGDSKVYNEQFF.

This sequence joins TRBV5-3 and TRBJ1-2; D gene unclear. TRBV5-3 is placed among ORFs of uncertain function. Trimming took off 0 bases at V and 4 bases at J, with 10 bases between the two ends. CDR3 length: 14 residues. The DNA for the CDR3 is TGTGCCAGAAGCTTGGTGGTAAGATGCTATGGCTACACCTTC. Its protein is CARSLVVRCYGYTF.

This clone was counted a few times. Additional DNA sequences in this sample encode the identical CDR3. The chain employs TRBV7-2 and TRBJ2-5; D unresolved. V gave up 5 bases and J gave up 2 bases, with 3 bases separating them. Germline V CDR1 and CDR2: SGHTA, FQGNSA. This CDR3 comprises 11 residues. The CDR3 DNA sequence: TGTGCCAGCAGCATACAAGAGACCCAGTACTTC. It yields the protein CASSIQETQYF.

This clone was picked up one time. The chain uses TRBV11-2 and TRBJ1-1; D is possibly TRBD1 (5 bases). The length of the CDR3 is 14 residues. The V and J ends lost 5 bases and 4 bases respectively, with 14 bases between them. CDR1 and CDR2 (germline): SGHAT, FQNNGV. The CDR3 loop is CASSPPARVTEAFF. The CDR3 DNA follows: TGTGCCAGCAGCCCCCCCGCCAGGGTCACTGAAGCTTTCTTT.

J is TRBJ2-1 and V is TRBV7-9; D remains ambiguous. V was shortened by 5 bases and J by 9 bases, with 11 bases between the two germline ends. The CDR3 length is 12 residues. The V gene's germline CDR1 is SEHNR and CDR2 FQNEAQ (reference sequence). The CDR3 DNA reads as TGTGCCAGCAGCCCCGAGTGGAGTGAGCAGTTCTTC. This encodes CASSPEWSEQFF.

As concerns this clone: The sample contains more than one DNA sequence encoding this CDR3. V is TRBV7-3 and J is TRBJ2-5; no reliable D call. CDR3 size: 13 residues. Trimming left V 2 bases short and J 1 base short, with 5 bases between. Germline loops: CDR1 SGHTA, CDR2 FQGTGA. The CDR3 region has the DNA TGTGCCAGCAGCTTAGGATTCCAAGAGACCCAGTACTTC. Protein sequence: CASSLGFQETQYF.

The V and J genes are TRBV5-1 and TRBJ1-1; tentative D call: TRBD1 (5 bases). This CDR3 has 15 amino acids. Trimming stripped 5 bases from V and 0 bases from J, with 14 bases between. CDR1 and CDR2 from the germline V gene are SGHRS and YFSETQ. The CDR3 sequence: CASSRIGGVNTEAFF. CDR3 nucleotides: TGCGCCAGCAGTCGAATTGGAGGGGTGAACACTGAAGCTTTCTTT.